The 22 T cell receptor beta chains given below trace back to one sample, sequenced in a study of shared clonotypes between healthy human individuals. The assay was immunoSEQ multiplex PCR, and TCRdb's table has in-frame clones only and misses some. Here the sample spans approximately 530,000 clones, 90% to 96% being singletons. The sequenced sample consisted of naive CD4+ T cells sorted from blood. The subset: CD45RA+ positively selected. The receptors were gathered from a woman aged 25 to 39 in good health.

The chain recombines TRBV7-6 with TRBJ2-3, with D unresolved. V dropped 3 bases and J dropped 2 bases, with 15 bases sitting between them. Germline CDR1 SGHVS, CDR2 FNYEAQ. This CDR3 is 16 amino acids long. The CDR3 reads CASSLALGIYTDTQYF. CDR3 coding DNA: TGTGCCAGCAGCTTGGCCCTAGGGATTTACACAGATACGCAGTATTTT.

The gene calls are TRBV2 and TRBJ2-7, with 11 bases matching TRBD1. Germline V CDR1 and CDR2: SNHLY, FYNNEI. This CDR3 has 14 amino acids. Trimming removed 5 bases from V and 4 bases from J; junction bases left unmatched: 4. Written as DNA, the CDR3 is TGTGCCAGCAGTTTTGGGGACAGGGGGTACGAGCAGTACTTC. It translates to CASSFGDRGYEQYF.

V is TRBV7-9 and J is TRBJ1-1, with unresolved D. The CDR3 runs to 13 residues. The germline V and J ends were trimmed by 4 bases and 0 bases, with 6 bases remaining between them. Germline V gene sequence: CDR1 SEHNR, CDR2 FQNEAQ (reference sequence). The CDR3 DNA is TGTGCCAGCAGCTCAGCGATGAACACTGAAGCTTTCTTT. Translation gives CASSSAMNTEAFF. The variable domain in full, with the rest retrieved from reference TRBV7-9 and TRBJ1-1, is DTGVSQNPRHKITKRGQNVTFRCDPISEHNRLYWYRQTLGQGPEFLTYFQNEAQLEKSRLLSDRFSAERPKGSFSTLEIQRTEQGDSAMYLCASSSAMNTEAFFGQGTRLTVV.

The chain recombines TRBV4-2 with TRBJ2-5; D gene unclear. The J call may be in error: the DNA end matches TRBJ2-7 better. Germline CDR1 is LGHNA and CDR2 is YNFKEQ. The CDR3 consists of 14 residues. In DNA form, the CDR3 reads TGTGCCAGCAGCCAAGCCCAAGGGATCTACGAGCAGTACTTC. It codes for CASSQAQGIYEQYF.

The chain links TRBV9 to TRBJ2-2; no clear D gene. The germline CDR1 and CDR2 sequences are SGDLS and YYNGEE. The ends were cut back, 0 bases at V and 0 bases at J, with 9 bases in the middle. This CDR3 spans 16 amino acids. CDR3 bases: TGTGCCAGCAGCGTAGGTCAACAAGCGAACACCGGGGAGCTGTTTTTT. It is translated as CASSVGQQANTGELFF.

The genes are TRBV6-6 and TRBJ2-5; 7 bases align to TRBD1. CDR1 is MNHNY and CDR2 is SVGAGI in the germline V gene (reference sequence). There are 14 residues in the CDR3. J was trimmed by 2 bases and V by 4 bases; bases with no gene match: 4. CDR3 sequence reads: CASSSRGQQETQYF. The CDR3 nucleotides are TGTGCCAGCAGTTCCCGGGGACAGCAAGAGACCCAGTACTTC.

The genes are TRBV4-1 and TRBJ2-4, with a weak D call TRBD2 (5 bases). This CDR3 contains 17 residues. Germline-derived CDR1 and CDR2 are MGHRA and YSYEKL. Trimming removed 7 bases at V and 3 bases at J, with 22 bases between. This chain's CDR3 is CASKQDGSGVGKNIQYF. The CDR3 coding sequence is TGCGCCAGCAAACAAGATGGTTCCGGGGTGGGCAAAAACATTCAGTACTTC.

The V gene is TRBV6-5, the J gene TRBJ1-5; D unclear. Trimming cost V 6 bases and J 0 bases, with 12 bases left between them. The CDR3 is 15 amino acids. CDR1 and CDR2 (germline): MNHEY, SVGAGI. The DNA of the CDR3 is TGTGCCAGCAGAAGGGCAGCTGATAGCAATCAGCCCCAGCATTTT. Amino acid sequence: CASRRAADSNQPQHF.

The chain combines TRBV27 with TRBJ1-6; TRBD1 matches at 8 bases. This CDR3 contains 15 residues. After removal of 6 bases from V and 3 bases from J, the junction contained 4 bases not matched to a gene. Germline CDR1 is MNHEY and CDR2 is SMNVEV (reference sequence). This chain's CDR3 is CASRTGASYNSPLHF. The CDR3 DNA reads TGTGCCAGCAGGACAGGGGCCAGCTATAATTCACCCCTCCACTTT.

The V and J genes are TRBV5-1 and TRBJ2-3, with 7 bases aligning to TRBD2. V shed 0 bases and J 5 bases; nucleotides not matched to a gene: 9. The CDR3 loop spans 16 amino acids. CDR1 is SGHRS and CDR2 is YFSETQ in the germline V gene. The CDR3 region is CASSLAPTSEGDTQYF. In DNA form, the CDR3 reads TGCGCCAGCAGCTTGGCCCCTACTAGCGAAGGAGATACGCAGTATTTT.

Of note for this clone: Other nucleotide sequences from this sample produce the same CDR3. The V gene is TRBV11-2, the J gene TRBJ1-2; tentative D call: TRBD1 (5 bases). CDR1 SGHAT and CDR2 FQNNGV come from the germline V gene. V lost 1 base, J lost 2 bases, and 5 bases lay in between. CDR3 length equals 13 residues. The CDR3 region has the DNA TGTGCCAGCAGCTTAGGACAGAACTATGGCTACACCTTC. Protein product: CASSLGQNYGYTF.

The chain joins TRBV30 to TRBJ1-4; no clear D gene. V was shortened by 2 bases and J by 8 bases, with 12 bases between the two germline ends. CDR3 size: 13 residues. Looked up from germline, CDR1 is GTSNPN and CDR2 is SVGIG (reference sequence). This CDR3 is CAWSRGGPEKLFF. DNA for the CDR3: TGTGCCTGGAGTCGAGGCGGACCCGAAAAACTGTTTTTT.

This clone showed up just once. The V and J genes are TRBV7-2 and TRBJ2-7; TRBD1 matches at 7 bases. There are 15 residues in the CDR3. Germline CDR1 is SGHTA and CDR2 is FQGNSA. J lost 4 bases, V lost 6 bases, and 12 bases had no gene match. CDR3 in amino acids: CASSPTGTAKYEQYF. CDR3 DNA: TGTGCCAGCAGTCCTACCGGGACAGCGAAATACGAGCAGTACTTC.

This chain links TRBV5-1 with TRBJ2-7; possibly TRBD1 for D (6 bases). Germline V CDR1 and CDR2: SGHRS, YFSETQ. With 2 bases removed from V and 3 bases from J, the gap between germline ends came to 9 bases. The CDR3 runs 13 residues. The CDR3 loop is CASSFGTIYEQYF. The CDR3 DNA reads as TGCGCCAGCAGCTTTGGGACAATCTACGAGCAGTACTTC.

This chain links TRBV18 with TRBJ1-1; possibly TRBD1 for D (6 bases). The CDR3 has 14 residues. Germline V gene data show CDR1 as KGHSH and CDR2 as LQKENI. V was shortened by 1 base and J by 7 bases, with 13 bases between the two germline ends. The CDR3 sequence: CASSPRPTGFEAFF. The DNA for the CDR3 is TGTGCCAGCTCACCACGGCCTACAGGGTTTGAAGCTTTCTTT.

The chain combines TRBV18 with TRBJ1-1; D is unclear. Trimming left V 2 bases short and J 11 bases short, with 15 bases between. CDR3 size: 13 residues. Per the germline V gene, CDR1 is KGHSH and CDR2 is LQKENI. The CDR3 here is CASSPGESVEAFF. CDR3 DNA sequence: TGTGCCAGCTCACCAGGGGAGTCAGTGGAGGCTTTCTTT.

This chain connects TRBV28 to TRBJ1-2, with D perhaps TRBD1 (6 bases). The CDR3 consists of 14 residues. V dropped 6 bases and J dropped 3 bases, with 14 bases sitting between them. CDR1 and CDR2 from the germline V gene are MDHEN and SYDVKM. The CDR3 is CASSRRGADYGYTF. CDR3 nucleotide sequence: TGTGCCAGCAGCAGACGGGGGGCGGACTATGGCTACACCTTC.

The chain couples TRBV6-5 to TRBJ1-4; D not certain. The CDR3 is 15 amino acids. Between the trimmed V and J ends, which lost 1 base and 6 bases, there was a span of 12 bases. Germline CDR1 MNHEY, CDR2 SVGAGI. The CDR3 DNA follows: TGTGCCAGCAGTTACTTTTCCGGGAGCGATGAAAAACTGTTTTTT. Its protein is CASSYFSGSDEKLFF.

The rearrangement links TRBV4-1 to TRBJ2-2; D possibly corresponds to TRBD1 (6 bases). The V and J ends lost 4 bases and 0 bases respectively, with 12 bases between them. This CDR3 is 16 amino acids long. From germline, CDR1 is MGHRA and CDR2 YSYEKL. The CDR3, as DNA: TGCGCCAGCAGCCTACCCAGACAGGCGAACACCGGGGAGCTGTTTTTT. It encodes CASSLPRQANTGELFF.

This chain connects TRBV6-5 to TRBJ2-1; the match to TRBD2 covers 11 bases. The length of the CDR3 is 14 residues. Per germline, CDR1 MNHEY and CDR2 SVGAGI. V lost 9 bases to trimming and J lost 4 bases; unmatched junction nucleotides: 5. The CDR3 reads CASTGTSGYNEQFF. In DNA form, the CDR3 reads TGTGCCAGTACCGGGACTAGCGGATACAATGAGCAGTTCTTC.

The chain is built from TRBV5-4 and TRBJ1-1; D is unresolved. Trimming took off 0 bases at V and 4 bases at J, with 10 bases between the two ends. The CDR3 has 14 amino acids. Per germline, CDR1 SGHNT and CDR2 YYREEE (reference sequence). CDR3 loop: CASSLGDTVTEAFF. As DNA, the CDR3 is TGTGCCAGCAGCTTGGGGGATACGGTCACTGAAGCTTTCTTT.

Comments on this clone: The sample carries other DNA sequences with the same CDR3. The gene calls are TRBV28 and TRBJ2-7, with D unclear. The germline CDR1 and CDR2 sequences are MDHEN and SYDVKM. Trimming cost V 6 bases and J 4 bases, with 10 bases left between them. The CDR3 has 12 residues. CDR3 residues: CASRELPYEQYF. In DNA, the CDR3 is TGTGCCAGCAGGGAACTACCGTACGAGCAGTACTTC.